Sequencing of this T cell receptor (beta chain) was carried out in a study of shared clonotypes between healthy human individuals. The CDR3 extends over 16 amino acids. The germline V gene has CDR1 SGHVS and CDR2 FQNEAQ. J lost 3 bases, V lost 7 bases, and 10 bases had no gene match. The assay was carried out at the deep level. Original methodology: ImmunoSEQ junction-only sequences lacked quality scores, so their filtering differed. Profiling relied on immunoSEQ multiplex PCR, and the TCRdb table lists in-frame clones only, not all of them. From that table come the V and J calls and clone size; the DNA was used to work out D and trimming. The sample has tens of thousands of clones; about 65% are singletons.

The rearrangement links TRBV7-8 to TRBJ2-5; 11 bases match TRBD2. This clonotype was obtained from a man aged 25 to 40 in good health. The sequencing input was memory CD8+ T cells sorted from blood. Subset meaning: CD45RO+ cells pooled with CCR7-negative TemRA cells. The CDR3 here is CASNIAGGRLEETQYF. CDR3 DNA sequence: TGTGCCAGCAACATAGCGGGAGGGAGGTTGGAAGAGACCCAGTACTTC.